What follows is one T cell receptor beta chain and its context. Its antigen remains unknown. PCR was performed using 60 Vbeta and 13 Jbeta primers. The assay was immunoSEQ multiplex PCR, and TCRdb's table has in-frame clones only and misses some. The table records about 130,000 clones, about 70% of them present only once. The data are from a study of cytomegalovirus exposure and HLA in healthy donors. As for the study in general: HLA-typed donors contributed around 88 million unique TCRs, which were held in an early data release. Broader study findings: Judged likely to be a sequencing artifact was a cluster of highly shared sequence variants.

V was shortened by 2 bases and J by 1 base, with 12 bases between the two germline ends. CDR3 length: 15 residues. Looked up from germline, CDR1 is SGHRS and CDR2 is YFSETQ. The sample consisted of PBMCs. The rearrangement joins TRBV5-1 to TRBJ1-1; D not certain. The clonotype was recovered from a man aged 35 to 55 in good health and CMV-seronegative. CDR3 sequence: CASSLHGQSNTEAFF. CDR3 in DNA: TGCGCCAGCAGCTTACATGGGCAGTCGAACACTGAAGCTTTCTTT.